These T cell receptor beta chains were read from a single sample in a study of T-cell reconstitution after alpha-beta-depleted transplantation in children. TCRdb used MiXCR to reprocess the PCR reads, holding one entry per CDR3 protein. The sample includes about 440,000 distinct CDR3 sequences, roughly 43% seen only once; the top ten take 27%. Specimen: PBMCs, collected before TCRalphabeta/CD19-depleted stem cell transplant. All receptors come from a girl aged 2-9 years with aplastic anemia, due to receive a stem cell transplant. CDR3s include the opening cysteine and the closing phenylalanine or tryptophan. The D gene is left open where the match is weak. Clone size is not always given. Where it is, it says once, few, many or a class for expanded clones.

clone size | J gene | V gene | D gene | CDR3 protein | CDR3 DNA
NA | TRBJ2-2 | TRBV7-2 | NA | CASSLIQAGELFF | TGTGCCAGCAGCTTAATACAGGCCGGGGAGCTGTTTTTT
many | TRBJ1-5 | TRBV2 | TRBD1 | CASSELGQGHQPQHF | TGTGCCAGCAGTGAATTGGGACAGGGGCATCAGCCCCAGCATTTT
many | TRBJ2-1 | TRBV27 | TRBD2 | CASSSEREPGDEQFF | TGTGCCAGCAGTTCCGAGCGGGAGCCAGGGGATGAGCAGTTCTTC
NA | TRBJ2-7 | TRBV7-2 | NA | CASSGQIPFGSIEQYF | TGTGCCAGCAGCGGTCAGATCCCCTTTGGGAGTATCGAGCAGTACTTC
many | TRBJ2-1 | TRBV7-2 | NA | CASSHRTGGVYNEQFF | TGTGCCAGCAGCCACCGGACGGGCGGGGTGTACAATGAGCAGTTCTTC
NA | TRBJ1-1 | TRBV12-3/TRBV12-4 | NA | CASSEGLKGTEAFF | TGTGCCAGCAGTGAAGGACTAAAGGGCACTGAAGCTTTCTTT
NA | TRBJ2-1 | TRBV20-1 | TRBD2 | CSARPAQRDNLNEQFF | TGCAGTGCTAGACCCGCCCAGCGGGATAACCTCAATGAGCAGTTCTTC
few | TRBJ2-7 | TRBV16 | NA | CASSQQTAYEQYF | TGTGCCAGCAGCCAACAGACAGCCTACGAGCAGTACTTC
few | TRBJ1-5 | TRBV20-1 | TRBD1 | CSASGTARDQPQHF | TGCAGTGCTAGTGGGACAGCCAGAGATCAGCCCCAGCATTTT
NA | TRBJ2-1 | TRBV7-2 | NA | CASSLALYIGSLDEQFF | TGTGCCAGCAGCTTGGCGCTTTATATCGGGAGTCTCGATGAGCAGTTCTTC
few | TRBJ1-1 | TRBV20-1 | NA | CSARDPRGRGLAFF | TGCAGTGCTAGAGATCCCCGGGGAAGGGGTTTAGCTTTCTTT
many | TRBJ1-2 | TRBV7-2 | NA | CASSLAEGGYTF | TGTGCCAGCAGCTTAGCGGAGGGTGGCTACACCTTC
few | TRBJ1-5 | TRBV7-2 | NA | CASSFRGGDNQPQHF | TGTGCCAGCAGCTTCAGGGGTGGGGACAATCAGCCCCAGCATTTT
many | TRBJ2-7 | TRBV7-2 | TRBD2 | CASSSPMIAGGKKYEQYF | TGTGCCAGCAGCTCCCCAATGATAGCGGGAGGGAAAAAATACGAGCAGTACTTC